This TCR beta chain was captured in a study of OX40 agonist ivuxolimab in advanced cancers. Study at large: Males comprised around 78% of the group, whose mean age was approximately 62 years (range roughly 20 to 90). Two patients with cutaneous melanoma and one with hepatocellular carcinoma, three in total, showed partial responses.

The assay was immunoSEQ multiplex PCR, and TCRdb's table has in-frame clones only and misses some. The sample comprises about 42,000 clones, 80% to 90% of which are singletons, and 9% to 13% rests with the top ten. Study conclusions and caveats: Dosing at 0.1 to 3.0 mg/kg was accompanied by clonal expansion of CD4+ and CD8+ blood T cells by week 6.

V was cut by 0 bases and J by 0 bases, with 6 bases left in between. This CDR3 is built from 15 residues. Germline V gene lookup returns CDR1 SNHLY and CDR2 FYNNEI. Exclusion of a patient followed from autoimmune disease history or systemic immunosuppression. This clone was recorded only once. Its cognate antigen is unknown. The clonotype was recovered from an adult with an advanced solid tumor such as melanoma, head and neck, liver or kidney cancer. Specimen: CD4+ or CD8+ T cells sorted from blood, collected in a trial of the OX40 agonist ivuxolimab. The V call is TRBV2, the J call TRBJ1-5, with D unresolved. The CDR3 loop reads CASSEARLSNQPQHF. The CDR3 nucleotides read TGTGCCAGCAGTGAAGCGCGGCTTAGCAATCAGCCCCAGCATTTT.